The text below deals with one T cell receptor (beta chain). Profiled with immunoSEQ multiplex PCR; TCRdb holds only in-frame clones, not every one. Here the sample spans 150,000 to 200,000 clones, 70% to 90% being singletons. This sample stems from a study of blood T cell repertoires in COVID-19. Per germline, CDR1 SGHAT and CDR2 FQNNGV. Trimming took off 2 bases at V and 0 bases at J, with 7 bases between the two ends. The CDR3 is 14 residues long. This sequence originates from a man in his 70s with active or convalescent COVID-19. Source material: peripheral blood. V usage is TRBV11-2 and J usage is TRBJ1-2; D is undetermined. The CDR3 region has the DNA TGTGCCAGCAGCTTACAGATGACTAACTATGGCTACACCTTC. This codes for CASSLQMTNYGYTF.